These 2 T cell receptor beta chains share one sample of origin, sequenced in a study of blood T cell repertoires in COVID-19. Measured with immunoSEQ multiplex PCR; TCRdb has only the in-frame clones, and not every one. The table lists approximately 96,000 clones, more than 65% of them singletons, with about 10% in the top ten. Sequenced sample: peripheral blood. These receptors all stem from a woman older than 75 with acute or convalescent COVID-19.

This clone was observed a single time. The chain is built from TRBV6-5 and TRBJ2-7, with TRBD1 identical over 7 bases. Germline CDR1 and CDR2: MNHEY and SVGAGI. The CDR3 is 15 amino acids. Germline trimming cut 0 bases from V and 3 bases from J; bases unmatched to any gene: 5. The CDR3 reads CASSYSAGGNYEQYF. The CDR3 DNA sequence: TGTGCCAGCAGTTACTCGGCAGGGGGTAACTACGAGCAGTACTTC.

The V and J genes are TRBV2 and TRBJ1-3; D unresolved. CDR1 and CDR2 from the germline V gene are SNHLY and FYNNEI. The CDR3 totals 13 residues. Trimming took off 2 bases at V and 9 bases at J, with 11 bases between the two ends. In nucleotides, the CDR3 is TGTGCCAGCAGTGAAAGAGGCGGTGGCACCATATATTTT. This codes for CASSERGGGTIYF.